The clone carrying this TCR beta chain is a singleton in its sample. This sample is part of a study of blood T cell repertoires in COVID-19. In the source study's methods: Reference gene primers were amplified, and this amplification served to estimate nucleated cell counts. Sequencing was performed with immunoSEQ multiplex PCR; in TCRdb, only in-frame clones are kept and a portion is missing. V and J calls and clone size are those listed in that table; D and trimming were worked out from the DNA. The table has some 150,000 clones, just under 85% seen once. The study counted Cohort 3 donors as recovered given two negative PCRs, clearance, or symptom resolution. This receptor was obtained from a woman aged 40 to 50 who had recovered from COVID-19. Sequenced material: PBMCs or T cells enriched from blood (not recorded which).

The DNA for the CDR3 is TGCGCCAGCAGTTCGGGTGGGGGGGATGAAAAACTGTTTTTT. Protein: CASSSGGGDEKLFF. The rearrangement links TRBV4-1 to TRBJ1-4; weak D call: TRBD1 (5 bases). This CDR3 region has 14 residues. V shed 6 bases and J shed 6 bases, with 14 bases lying between them. Germline CDR1 and CDR2: MGHRA and YSYEKL.